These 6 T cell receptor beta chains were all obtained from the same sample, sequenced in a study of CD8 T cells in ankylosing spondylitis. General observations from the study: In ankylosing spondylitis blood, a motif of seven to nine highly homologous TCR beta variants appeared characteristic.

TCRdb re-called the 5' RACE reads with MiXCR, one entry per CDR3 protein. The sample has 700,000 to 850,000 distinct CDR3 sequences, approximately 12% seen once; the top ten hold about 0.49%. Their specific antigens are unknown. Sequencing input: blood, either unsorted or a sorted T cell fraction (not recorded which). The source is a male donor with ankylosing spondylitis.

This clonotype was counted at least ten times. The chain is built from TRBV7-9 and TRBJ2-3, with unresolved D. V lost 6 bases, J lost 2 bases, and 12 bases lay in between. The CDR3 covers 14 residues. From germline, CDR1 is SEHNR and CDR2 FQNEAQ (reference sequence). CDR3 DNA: TGTGCCAGCAGGGTGGGCTTCAACACAGATACGCAGTATTTT. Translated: CASRVGFNTDTQYF.

The CDR3 nucleotides are TGTGCCAGCAGCTCGATAGCGGGAGGGGGGTATGAGCAGTTCTTC. Protein product: CASSSIAGGGYEQFF. The rearrangement links TRBV7-2 to TRBJ2-1; 11 bases are shared with TRBD2. Germline CDR1 SGHTA, CDR2 FQGNSA. The CDR3 covers 15 residues. The trim removed 4 bases at V and 8 bases at J, leaving 7 bases unmatched.

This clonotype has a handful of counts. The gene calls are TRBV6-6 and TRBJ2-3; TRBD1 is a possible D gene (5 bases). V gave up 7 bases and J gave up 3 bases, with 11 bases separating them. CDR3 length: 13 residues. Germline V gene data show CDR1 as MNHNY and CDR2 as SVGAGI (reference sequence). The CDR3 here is CASTQAGTDTQYF. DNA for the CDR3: TGTGCCAGCACCCAGGCAGGGACAGATACGCAGTATTTT.

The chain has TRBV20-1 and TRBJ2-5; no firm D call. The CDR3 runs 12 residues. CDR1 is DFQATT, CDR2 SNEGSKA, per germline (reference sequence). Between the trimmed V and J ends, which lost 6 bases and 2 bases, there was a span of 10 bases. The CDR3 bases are TGCAGTGCCTCGGTGCAGCAAGAGACCCAGTACTTC. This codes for CSASVQQETQYF.

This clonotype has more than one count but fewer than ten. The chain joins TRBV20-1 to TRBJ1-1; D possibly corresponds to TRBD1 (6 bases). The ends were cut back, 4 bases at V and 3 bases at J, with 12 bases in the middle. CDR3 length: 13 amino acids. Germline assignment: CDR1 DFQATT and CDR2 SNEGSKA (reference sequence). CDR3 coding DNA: TGCAGTGCTACCAGGGGTCTAGACACTGAAGCTTTCTTT. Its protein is CSATRGLDTEAFF.

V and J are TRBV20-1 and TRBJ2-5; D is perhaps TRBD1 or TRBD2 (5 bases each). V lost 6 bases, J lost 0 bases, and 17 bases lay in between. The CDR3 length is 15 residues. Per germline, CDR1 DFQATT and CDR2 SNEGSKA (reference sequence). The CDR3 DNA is TGCAGTGCCTATGGGGACCGACTCTACCAAGAGACCCAGTACTTC. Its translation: CSAYGDRLYQETQYF.